This TCR beta chain is from a study of beta chain features in type 1 diabetes. The sequenced template was cDNA made from the entire isolated RNA. Clones were sequenced by immunoSEQ multiplex PCR, and TCRdb holds only the in-frame ones, with some missing. The sample yields about 130,000 clones, 9% seen once. This CDR3 is built from 15 residues. The V segment lost 4 bases and the J segment 4 bases; nucleotides outside the gene matches: 8. Germline CDR1 is SGDLS and CDR2 is YYNGEE. This clone was found once. Its cognate antigen is unknown. Regarding the study as a whole: Moderate yet significant TCRB CDR3 shortening was seen in Type 1 diabetes patients in all four CD4+ subsets.

The sequence was collected from a young man with type 1 diabetes. The rearrangement joins TRBV9 to TRBJ1-2; 9 positions agree with TRBD1. Material: central memory CD4+ T cells from blood. This CDR3 is CASSTRTGEAYGYTF. CDR3 DNA sequence: TGTGCCAGCAGCACCCGGACAGGGGAGGCCTATGGCTACACCTTC.